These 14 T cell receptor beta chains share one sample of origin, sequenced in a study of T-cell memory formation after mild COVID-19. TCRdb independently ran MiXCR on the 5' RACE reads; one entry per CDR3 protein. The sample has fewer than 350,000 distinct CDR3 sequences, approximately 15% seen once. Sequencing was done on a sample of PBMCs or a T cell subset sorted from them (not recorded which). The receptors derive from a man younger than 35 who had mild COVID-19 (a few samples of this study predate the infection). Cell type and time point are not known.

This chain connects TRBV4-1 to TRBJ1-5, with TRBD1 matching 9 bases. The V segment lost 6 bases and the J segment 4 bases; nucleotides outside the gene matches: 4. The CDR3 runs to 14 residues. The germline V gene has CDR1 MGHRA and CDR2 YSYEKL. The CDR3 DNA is TGCGCCAGCAGAGGGACAGGGATTAATCAGCCCCAGCATTTT. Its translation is CASRGTGINQPQHF.

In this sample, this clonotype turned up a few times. The CDR3 DNA is TGTGCCAGCAGCCGGTTTAAAGAGACCCAGTACTTC. It specifies CASSRFKETQYF. This chain joins TRBV7-9 and TRBJ2-5; the D is unclear. Germline V CDR1 and CDR2: SEHNR, FQNEAQ (reference sequence). This CDR3 contains 12 residues. Trimming cost V 5 bases and J 3 bases, with 7 bases left between them.

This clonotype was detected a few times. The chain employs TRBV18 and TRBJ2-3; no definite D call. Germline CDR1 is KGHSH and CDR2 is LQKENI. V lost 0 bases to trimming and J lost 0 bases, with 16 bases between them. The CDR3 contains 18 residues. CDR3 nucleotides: TGTGCCAGCTCACCACCGGTATTTGACTCCTCTAGCACAGATACGCAGTATTTT. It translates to CASSPPVFDSSSTDTQYF.

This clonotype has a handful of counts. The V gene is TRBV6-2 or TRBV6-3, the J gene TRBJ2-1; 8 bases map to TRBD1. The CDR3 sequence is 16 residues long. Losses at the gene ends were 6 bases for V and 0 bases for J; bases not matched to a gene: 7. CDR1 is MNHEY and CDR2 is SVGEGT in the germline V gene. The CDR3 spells CASRPPGGISYNEQFF. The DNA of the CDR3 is TGTGCCAGCAGGCCCCCAGGGGGCATCTCCTACAATGAGCAGTTCTTC.

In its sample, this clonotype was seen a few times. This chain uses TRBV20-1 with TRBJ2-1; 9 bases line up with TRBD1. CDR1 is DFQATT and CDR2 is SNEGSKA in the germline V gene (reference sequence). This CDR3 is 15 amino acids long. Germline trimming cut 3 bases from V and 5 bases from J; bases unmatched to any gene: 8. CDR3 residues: CSASVRDRENNEQFF. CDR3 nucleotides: TGCAGTGCTAGTGTCCGGGACAGGGAAAACAATGAGCAGTTCTTC.

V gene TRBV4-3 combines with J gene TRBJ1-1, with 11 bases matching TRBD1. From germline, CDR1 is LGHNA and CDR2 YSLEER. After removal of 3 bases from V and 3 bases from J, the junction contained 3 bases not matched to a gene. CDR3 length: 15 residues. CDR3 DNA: TGCGCCAGCAGCCAGAAGGACAGGGGGCACACTGAAGCTTTCTTT. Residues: CASSQKDRGHTEAFF.

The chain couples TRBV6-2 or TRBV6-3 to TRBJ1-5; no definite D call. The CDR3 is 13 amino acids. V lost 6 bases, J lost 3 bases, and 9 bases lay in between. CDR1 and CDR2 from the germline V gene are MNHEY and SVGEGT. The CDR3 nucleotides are TGTGCCAGCAGGGAGCTTAACAATCAGCCCCAGCATTTT. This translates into CASRELNNQPQHF.

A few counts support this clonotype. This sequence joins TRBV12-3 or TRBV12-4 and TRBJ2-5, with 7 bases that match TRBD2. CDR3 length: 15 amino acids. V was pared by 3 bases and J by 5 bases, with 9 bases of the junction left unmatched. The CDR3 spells CASSFRLGGLETQYF. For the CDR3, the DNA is TGTGCCAGCAGTTTCCGCCTGGGGGGGTTGGAGACCCAGTACTTC.

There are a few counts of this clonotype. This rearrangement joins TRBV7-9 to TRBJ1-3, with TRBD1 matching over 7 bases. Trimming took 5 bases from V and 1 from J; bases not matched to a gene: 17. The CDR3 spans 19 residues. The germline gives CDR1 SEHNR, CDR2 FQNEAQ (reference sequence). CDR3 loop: CASSHPGGQSTSSGNTIYF. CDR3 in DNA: TGTGCCAGCAGCCACCCGGGGGGACAGAGCACGTCGTCTGGAAACACCATATATTTT.

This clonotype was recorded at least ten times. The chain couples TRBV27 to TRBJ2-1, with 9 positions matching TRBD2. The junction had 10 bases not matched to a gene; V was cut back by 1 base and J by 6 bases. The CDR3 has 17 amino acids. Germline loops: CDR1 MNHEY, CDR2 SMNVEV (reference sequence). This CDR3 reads CASSLWAGGPISNEQFF. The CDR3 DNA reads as TGTGCCAGCAGTTTATGGGCGGGGGGGCCAATTTCCAATGAGCAGTTCTTC.

The CDR3 coding sequence is TGCAGTACTTATGGACGGTCGCAGGAGCAGTACGTC. It specifies CSTYGRSQEQYV. J is TRBJ2-7 and V is TRBV20-1; D not certain. Trimming cost V 8 bases and J 7 bases, with 18 bases left between them. Germline CDR1 DFQATT, CDR2 SNEGSKA (reference sequence). The CDR3 is made up of 12 amino acids.

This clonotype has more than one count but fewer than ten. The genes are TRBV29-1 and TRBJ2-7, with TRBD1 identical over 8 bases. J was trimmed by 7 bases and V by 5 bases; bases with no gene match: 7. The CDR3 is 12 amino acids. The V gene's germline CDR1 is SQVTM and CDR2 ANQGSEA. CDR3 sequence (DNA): TGCAGCGTTCGGCAGGGGGCTTATGAGCAGTACTTC. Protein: CSVRQGAYEQYF.

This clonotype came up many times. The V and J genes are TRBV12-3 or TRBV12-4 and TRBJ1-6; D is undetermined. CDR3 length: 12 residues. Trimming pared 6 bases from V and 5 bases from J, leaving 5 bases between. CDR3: CASSPDNSPLHF. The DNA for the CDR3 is TGTGCCAGCAGCCCAGATAATTCACCCCTCCACTTT.

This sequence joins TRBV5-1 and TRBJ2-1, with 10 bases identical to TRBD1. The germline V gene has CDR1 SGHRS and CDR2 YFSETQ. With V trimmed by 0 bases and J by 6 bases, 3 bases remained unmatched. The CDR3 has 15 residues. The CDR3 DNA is TGCGCCAGCAGCTTGGGACAGGGGGCCGGCAATGAGCAGTTCTTC. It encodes CASSLGQGAGNEQFF.